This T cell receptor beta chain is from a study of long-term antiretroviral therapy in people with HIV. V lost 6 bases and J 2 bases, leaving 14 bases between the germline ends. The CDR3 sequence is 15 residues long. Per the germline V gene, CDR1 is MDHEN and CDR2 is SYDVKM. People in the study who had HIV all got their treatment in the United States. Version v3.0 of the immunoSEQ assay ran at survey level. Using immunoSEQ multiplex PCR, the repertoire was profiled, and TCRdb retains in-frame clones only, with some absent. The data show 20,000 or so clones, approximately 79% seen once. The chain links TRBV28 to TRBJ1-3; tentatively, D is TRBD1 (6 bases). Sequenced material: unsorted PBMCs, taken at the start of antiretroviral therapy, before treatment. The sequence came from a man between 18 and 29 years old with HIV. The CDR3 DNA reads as TGTGCCAGCAGACTAAGTTCAGGGGCTGGAAACACCATATATTTT. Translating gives CASRLSSGAGNTIYF.